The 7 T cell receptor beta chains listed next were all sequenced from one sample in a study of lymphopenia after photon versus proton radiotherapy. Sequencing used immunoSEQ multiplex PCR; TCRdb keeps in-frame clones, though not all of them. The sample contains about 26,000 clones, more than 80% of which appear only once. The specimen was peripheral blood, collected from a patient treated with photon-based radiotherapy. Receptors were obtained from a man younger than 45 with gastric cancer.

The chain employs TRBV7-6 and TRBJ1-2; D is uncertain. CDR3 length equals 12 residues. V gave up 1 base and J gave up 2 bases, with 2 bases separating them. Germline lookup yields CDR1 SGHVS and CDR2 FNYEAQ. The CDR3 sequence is CASSLGNYGYTF. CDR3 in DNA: TGTGCCAGCAGCTTAGGAAACTATGGCTACACCTTC.

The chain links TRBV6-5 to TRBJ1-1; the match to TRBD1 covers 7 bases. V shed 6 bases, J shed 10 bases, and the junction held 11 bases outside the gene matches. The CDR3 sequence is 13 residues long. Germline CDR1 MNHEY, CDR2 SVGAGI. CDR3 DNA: TGTGCCAGCAGCCAAGACAGGGAAGGTGGAGCTTTCTTT. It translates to CASSQDREGGAFF.

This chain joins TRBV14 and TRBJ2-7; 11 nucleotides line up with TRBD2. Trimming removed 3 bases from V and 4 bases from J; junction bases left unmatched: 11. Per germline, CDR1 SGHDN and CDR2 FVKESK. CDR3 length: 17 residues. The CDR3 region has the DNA TGTGCCAGCAGCCATTTTACTAGCGGGAGCAGAGGGTACGAGCAGTACTTC. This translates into CASSHFTSGSRGYEQYF.

The CDR3 spells CASSPNHGNYGYTF. DNA for the CDR3: TGCGCCAGCAGCCCAAACCACGGAAACTATGGCTACACCTTC. This sequence joins TRBV4-1 and TRBJ1-2; D gene uncertain. This CDR3 has 14 residues. V was cut by 4 bases and J by 2 bases, with 11 bases left in between. Germline values: CDR1 MGHRA, CDR2 YSYEKL.

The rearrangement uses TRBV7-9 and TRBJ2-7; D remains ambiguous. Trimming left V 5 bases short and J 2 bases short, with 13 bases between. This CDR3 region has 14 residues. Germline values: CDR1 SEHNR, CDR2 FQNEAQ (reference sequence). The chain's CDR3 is CASSPSTGAYEQYF. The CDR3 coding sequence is TGTGCCAGCAGCCCTTCAACTGGGGCCTACGAGCAGTACTTC.

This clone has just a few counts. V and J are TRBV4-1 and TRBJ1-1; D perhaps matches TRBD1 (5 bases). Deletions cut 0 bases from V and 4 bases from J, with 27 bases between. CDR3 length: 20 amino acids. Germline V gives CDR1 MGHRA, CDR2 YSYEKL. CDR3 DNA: TGCGCCAGCAGCCAAGATCTATTTGGTTTGGCAGCCCGTGGGGGCACTGAAGCTTTCTTT. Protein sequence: CASSQDLFGLAARGGTEAFF.

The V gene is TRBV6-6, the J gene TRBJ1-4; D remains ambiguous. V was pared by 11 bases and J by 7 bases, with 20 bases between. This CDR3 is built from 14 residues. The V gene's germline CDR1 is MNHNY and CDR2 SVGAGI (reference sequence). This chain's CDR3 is CASGRPEGSEKLFF. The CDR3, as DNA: TGTGCCTCCGGCCGCCCGGAAGGGTCTGAAAAACTGTTTTTT.